These 22 T cell receptor beta chains originate from one sample sequenced in a study of post-analysis software for immune sequencing data. Researchers reported that TCR beta cDNA libraries carried unique molecular identifiers. TCRdb called the PCR reads again in MiXCR, with one record for every CDR3 protein. The sample includes about 820,000 distinct CDR3 sequences, roughly half of them seen just once. General study findings and limits: Included in a set of several TRBV segments more frequent in patients than controls were TRBV5-6, TRBV5-1 and TRBV20-1.

These TCRs' antigens remain unknown. The sample comprised blood. These receptor sequences come from a girl aged 10 to 17 with multiple sclerosis.

The chain employs TRBV29-1 and TRBJ2-1, with 8 positions matching TRBD2. From germline, CDR1 is SQVTM and CDR2 ANQGSEA. Losses at the gene ends were 5 bases for V and 0 bases for J; bases not matched to a gene: 6. CDR3 length: 15 residues. The CDR3: CSVLKSGSSYNEQFF. Written as DNA, the CDR3 is TGCAGCGTTTTAAAGAGCGGGAGCTCCTACAATGAGCAGTTCTTC.

This clonotype came up a few times. The chain combines TRBV24-1 with TRBJ2-1, with 11 positions matching TRBD2. Trimming removed 5 bases from V and 2 bases from J; junction bases left unmatched: 7. Germline lookup yields CDR1 KGHDR and CDR2 SFDVKD. The CDR3 sequence is 17 residues long. CDR3 residues: CATSAAGTSGTYNEQFF. CDR3 sequence (DNA): TGTGCCACCAGTGCCGCCGGGACTAGCGGTACCTACAATGAGCAGTTCTTC.

This clonotype was picked up a small number of times. The chain combines TRBV7-9 with TRBJ1-5; possibly TRBD1 for D (5 bases). The CDR3 sequence is 13 residues long. V lost 3 bases to trimming and J lost 9 bases, with 12 bases between them. Germline assignment: CDR1 SEHNR and CDR2 FQNEAQ (reference sequence). CDR3 loop: CASSFQGDLPQHF. The CDR3 DNA is TGTGCCAGCAGCTTCCAGGGAGATCTGCCCCAGCATTTT.

The chain joins TRBV4-1 to TRBJ2-1, with D unresolved. This CDR3 region has 17 residues. The V end was cut by 2 bases, the J end by 0 bases, with 14 bases between. Germline V gives CDR1 MGHRA, CDR2 YSYEKL. DNA of the CDR3: TGCGCCAGCAGCCAATACTCGGGCGTGAACTCCTACAATGAGCAGTTCTTC. Encoded protein: CASSQYSGVNSYNEQFF.

The chain links TRBV29-1 to TRBJ2-5; the D is unclear. Germline lookup yields CDR1 SQVTM and CDR2 ANQGSEA. This CDR3 comprises 12 residues. With 4 bases removed from V and 4 bases from J, the gap between germline ends came to 10 bases. CDR3 loop: CSVVVAGETQYF. In DNA form, the CDR3 reads TGCAGCGTTGTCGTCGCCGGAGAGACCCAGTACTTC.

The chain carries TRBV5-1 and TRBJ2-7; D might be TRBD1 or TRBD2, each matching 5 bases. The CDR3 runs to 14 residues. The ends were cut back, 3 bases at V and 7 bases at J, with 17 bases in the middle. Germline V gives CDR1 SGHRS, CDR2 YFSETQ. CDR3 amino acids: CASSSGPRYPEQYF. The CDR3 DNA reads as TGCGCCAGCAGCTCGGGACCTCGGTACCCGGAGCAGTACTTC.

The rearrangement joins TRBV27 to TRBJ2-1, with 7 bases aligning to TRBD2. The V gene end was trimmed by 3 bases and the J gene end by 5 bases; junction bases not matched to a gene: 31. This CDR3 is 23 amino acids long. From germline, CDR1 is MNHEY and CDR2 SMNVEV (reference sequence). CDR3 residues: CASSFIDMGGGRKAGNGNNEQFF. The DNA for the CDR3 is TGTGCCAGCAGTTTTATCGACATGGGCGGTGGGCGAAAAGCGGGAAACGGGAACAATGAGCAGTTCTTC.

This sequence joins TRBV3-1 and TRBJ2-1; 9 nucleotides line up with TRBD2. V lost 6 bases and J lost 3; bases outside the gene matches: 9. CDR3 length equals 16 residues. Per the germline V gene, CDR1 is LGHDT and CDR2 is YNNKEL (reference sequence). The CDR3 region is CASSRPTSGLYNEQFF. CDR3 nucleotide sequence: TGTGCCAGCAGTCGACCGACTAGCGGCCTCTACAATGAGCAGTTCTTC.

The chain recombines TRBV29-1 with TRBJ2-7, with a tentative D call TRBD1 (6 bases). Germline assignment: CDR1 SQVTM and CDR2 ANQGSEA. The CDR3 contains 11 residues. The V end was cut by 2 bases, the J end by 7 bases, with 9 bases between. CDR3 sequence: CSVETGLEQYF. For the CDR3, the DNA is TGCAGCGTTGAAACAGGGTTAGAGCAGTACTTC.

This sequence joins TRBV29-1 and TRBJ2-1; a weak D match, TRBD1 (6 bases). The CDR3 is 15 amino acids. Germline loops: CDR1 SQVTM, CDR2 ANQGSEA. V lost 4 bases and J lost 3, with 16 bases in between. The CDR3 region has the DNA TGCAGCGTTGTCGCTCTCCCGGACAGCTACAATGAGCAGTTCTTC. This encodes CSVVALPDSYNEQFF.

This sequence joins TRBV15 and TRBJ1-2; tentative D call: TRBD1 (6 bases). The V gene lost 3 bases and the J gene lost 2 bases, with 7 bases spanning the gap. CDR1 and CDR2 from the germline V gene are LNHNV and YYDKDF (reference sequence). CDR3 length: 13 residues. Written as DNA, the CDR3 is TGTGCCACCAGCAGGGACAGCAACTATGGCTACACCTTC. This gives the protein CATSRDSNYGYTF.

This chain links TRBV7-2 with TRBJ2-5, with 7 bases aligning to TRBD2. The CDR3 runs 14 residues. V was pared by 5 bases and J by 5 bases, with 8 bases of the junction left unmatched. Per germline, CDR1 SGHTA and CDR2 FQGNSA. As DNA, the CDR3 is TGTGCCAGCAGCCCCGCAGCGGGGAGGGAGACCCAGTACTTC. Translation: CASSPAAGRETQYF.

This rearrangement joins TRBV10-3 to TRBJ2-5; weak D call: TRBD2 (6 bases). Germline CDR1 and CDR2: ENHRY and SYGVKD. The length of the CDR3 is 15 residues. Trimming cost V 0 bases and J 2 bases, with 10 bases left between them. The CDR3 DNA reads TGTGCCATCAGTGAGTCGGCGGGGTTGCAAGAGACCCAGTACTTC. Its protein product is CAISESAGLQETQYF.

This chain connects TRBV30 to TRBJ1-2; D uncertain. CDR1 is GTSNPN, CDR2 SVGIG, per germline (reference sequence). V was trimmed by 5 bases and J by 0 bases, leaving 16 bases between them. There are 15 residues in the CDR3. The CDR3 is CAWEPVGRANYGYTF. The DNA of the CDR3 is TGTGCCTGGGAGCCGGTGGGGAGAGCTAACTATGGCTACACCTTC.

The V gene is TRBV5-6, the J gene TRBJ1-6; the D gene is possibly TRBD1 (6 bases). V dropped 7 bases and J dropped 0 bases, with 14 bases sitting between them. The germline gives CDR1 SGHDT, CDR2 YYEEEE. The length of the CDR3 is 16 residues. This CDR3 is CASRFWTVSYNSPLHF. CDR3 coding DNA: TGTGCCAGCCGATTTTGGACAGTCTCCTATAATTCACCCCTCCACTTT.

The chain links TRBV18 to TRBJ1-2; D gene unclear. Germline CDR1 and CDR2: KGHSH and LQKENI. V gave up 1 base and J gave up 2 bases, with 17 bases separating them. The length of the CDR3 is 17 residues. The CDR3 sequence: CASSPLTVFGENYGYTF. The CDR3 DNA reads TGTGCCAGCTCACCACTCACAGTCTTCGGGGAAAACTATGGCTACACCTTC.

The chain combines TRBV7-9 with TRBJ2-1; 10 bases are a match to TRBD1. Unmatched junction bases numbered 16, after V lost 5 bases and J lost 3 bases. CDR1 is SEHNR and CDR2 is FQNEAQ in the germline V gene (reference sequence). This CDR3 spans 19 amino acids. CDR3 coding DNA: TGTGCCAGCAGCCCCCGTCCGGGACAGGGGTCGGGGAGCTACAATGAGCAGTTCTTC. Amino acid sequence: CASSPRPGQGSGSYNEQFF.

The chain joins TRBV27 to TRBJ2-3, with a weak D call TRBD1 (5 bases). This CDR3 region has 16 residues. Between the trimmed V and J ends, which lost 6 bases and 0 bases, there was a span of 16 bases. Germline CDR1 MNHEY, CDR2 SMNVEV (reference sequence). This CDR3 reads CASRQVAIASTDTQYF. In DNA form, the CDR3 reads TGTGCCAGCAGACAGGTGGCGATCGCTAGCACAGATACGCAGTATTTT.

This chain connects TRBV7-3 to TRBJ1-2, with D perhaps matching TRBD1 (5 bases). V was pared by 0 bases and J by 5 bases, with 13 bases between. Looked up from germline, CDR1 is SGHTA and CDR2 is FQGTGA. This CDR3 is built from 15 residues. CDR3 bases: TGTGCCAGCAGCTTAACCCCGGGGCCGAGGTATGGCTACACCTTC. Translated: CASSLTPGPRYGYTF.

The V gene is TRBV15, the J gene TRBJ1-1; unclear D gene. Germline V gives CDR1 LNHNV, CDR2 YYDKDF (reference sequence). V was trimmed by 0 bases and J by 0 bases, leaving 8 bases between them. The CDR3 is 15 amino acids. In nucleotides, the CDR3 is TGTGCCACCAGCAGAGATCTAGGCATGAACACTGAAGCTTTCTTT. Protein sequence: CATSRDLGMNTEAFF.

The CDR3 region is CASSLLNWQGYGYTF. The CDR3 DNA follows: TGCGCCAGCAGCTTGTTAAACTGGCAGGGGTATGGCTACACCTTC. This chain links TRBV5-1 with TRBJ1-2; maybe TRBD1 (6 bases). The CDR3 runs to 15 residues. Germline V CDR1 and CDR2: SGHRS, YFSETQ. V lost 1 base and J 5 bases, leaving 15 bases between the germline ends.

The chain joins TRBV6-5 to TRBJ2-1; D not certain. The ends were cut back, 6 bases at V and 0 bases at J, with 12 bases in the middle. The CDR3 length is 15 residues. Germline V CDR1 and CDR2: MNHEY, SVGAGI. The CDR3 here is CASSQDGNSYNEQFF. CDR3 nucleotides: TGTGCCAGCAGCCAGGACGGAAACTCCTACAATGAGCAGTTCTTC.